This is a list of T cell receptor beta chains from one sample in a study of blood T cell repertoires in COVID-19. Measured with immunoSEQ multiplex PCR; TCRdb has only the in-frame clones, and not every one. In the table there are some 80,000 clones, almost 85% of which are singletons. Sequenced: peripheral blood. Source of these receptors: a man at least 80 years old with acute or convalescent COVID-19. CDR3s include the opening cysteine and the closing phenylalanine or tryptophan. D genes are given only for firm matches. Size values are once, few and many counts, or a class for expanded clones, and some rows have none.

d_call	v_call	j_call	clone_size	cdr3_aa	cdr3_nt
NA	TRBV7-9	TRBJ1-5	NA	CASSSLGNQPQHF	TGTGCCAGCAGCTCCCTCGGGAATCAGCCCCAGCATTTT
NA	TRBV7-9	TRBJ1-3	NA	CASSSASGRGRGNTIYF	TGTGCCAGCAGCTCCGCTAGTGGACGGGGTCGTGGAAACACCATATATTTT
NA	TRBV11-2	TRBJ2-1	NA	CASSMTTRGNEQFF	TGTGCCAGCAGCATGACCACACGGGGGAATGAGCAGTTCTTC
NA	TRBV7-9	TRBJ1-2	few	CASSLESAGGYTF	TGTGCCAGCAGCTTAGAGAGCGCGGGTGGCTACACCTTC
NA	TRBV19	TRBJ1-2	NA	CASSIEGARGYTF	TGTGCCAGTAGTATAGAGGGGGCGCGTGGCTACACCTTC
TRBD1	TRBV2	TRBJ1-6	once	CASSRNRGGNSPLHF	TGTGCCAGCAGCCGGAACAGGGGTGGTAATTCACCCCTCCACTTT
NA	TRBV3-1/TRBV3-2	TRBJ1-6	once	CASSHLRQYNSPLHF	TGTGCCAGCAGCCACCTCAGACAGTATAATTCACCCCTCCACTTT
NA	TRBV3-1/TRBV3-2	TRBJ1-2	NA	CASSLQGDDYGYTF	TGTGCCAGCAGCCTACAGGGAGATGACTATGGCTACACCTTC
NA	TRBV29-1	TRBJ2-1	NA	CSVEDPSRGGTHNEQFF	TGCAGCGTTGAAGACCCGTCCAGGGGTGGGACACACAATGAGCAGTTCTTC
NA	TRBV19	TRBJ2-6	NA	CASSKQGTFSGANVLTF	TGTGCCAGTAGTAAACAGGGCACATTCTCTGGGGCCAACGTCCTGACTTTC
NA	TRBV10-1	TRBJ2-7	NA	CASSGVLIGGEQYF	TGCGCCAGCAGTGGGGTCCTCATTGGCGGCGAGCAGTACTTC
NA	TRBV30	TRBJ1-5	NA	CAWSTPGEDQPQHF	TGTGCCTGGAGTACCCCCGGGGAGGATCAGCCCCAGCATTTT
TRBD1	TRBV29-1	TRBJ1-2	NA	CSVGQGTTDGYTF	TGCAGCGTCGGACAGGGAACGACCGATGGCTACACCTTC
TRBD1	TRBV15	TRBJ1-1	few	CATSGWTGGNTEAFF	TGTGCCACCAGCGGCTGGACAGGGGGGAACACTGAAGCTTTCTTT
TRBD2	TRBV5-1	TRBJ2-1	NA	CASSLQSVSGGYNEQFF	TGCGCCAGCAGCTTGCAGTCGGTTAGCGGGGGGTACAATGAGCAGTTCTTC
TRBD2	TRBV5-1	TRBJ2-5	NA	CASSLVGSGETQYF	TGCGCCAGCAGCTTGGTGGGTAGCGGGGAGACCCAGTACTTC
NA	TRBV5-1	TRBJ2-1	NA	CASSLRLSSYNEQFF	TGCGCCAGCAGCCTTCGATTGAGCTCCTACAATGAGCAGTTCTTC
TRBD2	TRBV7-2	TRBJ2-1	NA	CASSLGGSGDNEQFF	TGTGCCAGCAGCTTAGGTGGTAGCGGGGACAATGAGCAGTTCTTC
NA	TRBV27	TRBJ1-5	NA	CASSLHYNQPQHF	TGTGCCAGCAGTTTACACTACAATCAGCCCCAGCATTTT
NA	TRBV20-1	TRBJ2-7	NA	CSARGAYEQYF	TGCAGTGCTAGAGGAGCATACGAGCAGTACTTC
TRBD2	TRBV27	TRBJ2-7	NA	CASSTNLAGGMYEQYF	TGTGCCAGCAGTACGAATCTAGCGGGGGGGATGTACGAGCAGTACTTC
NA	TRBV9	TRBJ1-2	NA	CASSVAPNYGYTF	TGTGCCAGCAGCGTAGCTCCCAACTATGGCTACACCTTC
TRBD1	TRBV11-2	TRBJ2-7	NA	CASSPRTGTYEQYF	TGTGCCAGCAGCCCCCGGACAGGGACCTACGAGCAGTACTTC
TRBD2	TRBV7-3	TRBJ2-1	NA	CASSPGGNEQFF	TGTGCCAGCAGCCCGGGGGGCAATGAGCAGTTCTTC
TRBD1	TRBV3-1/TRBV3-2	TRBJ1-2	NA	CASSQGQGRGYGYTF	TGTGCCAGCAGCCAAGGACAGGGAAGGGGTTATGGCTACACCTTC
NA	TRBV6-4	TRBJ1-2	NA	CDTQGTNYGYTF	TGTGATACCCAGGGTACTAACTATGGCTACACCTTC
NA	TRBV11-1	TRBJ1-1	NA	CASSTQGNTEAFF	TGTGCCAGCAGTACCCAGGGGAACACTGAAGCTTTCTTT
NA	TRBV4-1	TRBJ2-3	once	CASSQTQGQQYF	TGCGCCAGCAGCCAAACGCAGGGACAGCAGTATTTT
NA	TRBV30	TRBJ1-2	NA	CAWSILDRPLGGYTF	TGTGCCTGGAGCATTTTAGACAGGCCCCTGGGAGGCTACACCTTC
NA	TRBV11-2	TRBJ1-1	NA	CASSLDGRTNTEAFF	TGTGCCAGCAGCTTAGACGGACGGACTAACACTGAAGCTTTCTTT
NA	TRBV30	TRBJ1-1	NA	CAWQGNTEAFF	TGTGCCTGGCAGGGAAATACTGAAGCTTTCTTT
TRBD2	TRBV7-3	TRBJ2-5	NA	CASSLTSGAQETQYF	TGTGCCAGCAGCCTGACTAGCGGGGCGCAAGAGACCCAGTACTTC
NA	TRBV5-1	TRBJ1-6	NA	CASSLGRISYNSPLHF	TGCGCCAGCAGCTTGGGCAGAATCTCCTATAATTCACCCCTCCACTTT
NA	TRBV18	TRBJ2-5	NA	CASSPPGVETQYF	TGTGCCAGCTCACCCCCAGGGGTAGAGACCCAGTACTTC
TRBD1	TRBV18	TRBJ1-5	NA	CASSSDRGQPQHF	TGTGCCAGCTCGTCCGACAGGGGACAGCCCCAGCATTTT
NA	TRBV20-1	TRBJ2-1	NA	CSASKFGLANNEQFF	TGCAGTGCTAGTAAATTCGGGCTAGCGAACAATGAGCAGTTCTTC
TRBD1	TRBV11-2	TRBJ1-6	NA	CASSTRTGVASPLHF	TGTGCCAGCAGCACAAGGACAGGGGTTGCTTCACCCCTCCACTTT
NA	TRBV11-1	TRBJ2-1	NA	CASGVGGSGLREQFF	TGTGCCAGCGGGGTCGGAGGTTCAGGCCTAAGGGAGCAGTTCTTC
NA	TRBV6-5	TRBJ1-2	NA	CASSRTEEYTF	TGTGCCAGCAGTCGGACAGAGGAATACACCTTC
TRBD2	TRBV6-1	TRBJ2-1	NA	CASSEQRLAWPINEQFF	TGTGCCAGCAGTGAACAAAGACTAGCGTGGCCGATCAATGAGCAGTTCTTC
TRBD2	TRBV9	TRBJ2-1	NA	CASSPPAIAGGRGEQFF	TGTGCCAGCAGCCCCCCAGCGATAGCGGGGGGGCGGGGTGAGCAGTTCTTC
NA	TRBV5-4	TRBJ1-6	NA	CASSSARGSPLHF	TGTGCCAGCAGCTCAGCCCGAGGTTCACCCCTCCACTTT
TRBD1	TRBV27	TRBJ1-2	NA	CASSLTGTGAYGYTF	TGTGCCAGCAGCCTGACCGGGACAGGGGCATATGGCTACACCTTC
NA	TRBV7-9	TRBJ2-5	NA	CASSYAPQGLETQYF	TGTGCCAGCAGCTACGCCCCCCAGGGTTTAGAGACCCAGTACTTC
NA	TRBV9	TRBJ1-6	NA	CASSVGQTNNSPLHF	TGTGCCAGCAGCGTAGGACAGACCAATAATTCACCCCTCCACTTT
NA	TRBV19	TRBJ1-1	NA	CATRRTDRSTEAFF	TGTGCCACCCGACGGACAGATCGGAGCACTGAAGCTTTCTTT
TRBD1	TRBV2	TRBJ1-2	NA	CASKTGDGNYGYTF	TGTGCCAGCAAGACAGGGGACGGGAACTATGGCTACACCTTC
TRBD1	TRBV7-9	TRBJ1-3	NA	CASSLTGEAGNTIYF	TGTGCCAGCAGCTTAACAGGGGAAGCAGGAAACACCATATATTTT
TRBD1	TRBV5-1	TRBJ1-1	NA	CASSTGQGAEAFF	TGCGCCAGCAGCACCGGACAGGGGGCTGAAGCTTTCTTT
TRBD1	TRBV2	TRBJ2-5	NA	CASSGDRGQETQYF	TGTGCCAGCAGTGGGGACAGGGGGCAAGAGACCCAGTACTTC
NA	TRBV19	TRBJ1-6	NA	CASNRDSSNSPLHF	TGTGCCAGTAACAGAGACAGTTCGAATTCACCCCTCCACTTT
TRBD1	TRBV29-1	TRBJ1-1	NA	CSVEGGTGSPFEAFF	TGCAGCGTTGAAGGGGGGACAGGGAGTCCCTTTGAAGCTTTCTTT
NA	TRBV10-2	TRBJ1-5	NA	CASTVAFNQPQHF	TGCGCCAGTACGGTAGCCTTCAATCAGCCCCAGCATTTT
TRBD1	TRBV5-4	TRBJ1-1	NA	CASSLPPGTAPKTEAFF	TGTGCCAGCAGCTTGCCACCCGGGACAGCCCCGAAAACTGAAGCTTTCTTT